This T cell receptor (beta chain) emerged from a study of OX40 agonist ivuxolimab in advanced cancers. Study-level information: Patients receiving dose escalation had hepatocellular carcinoma, melanoma, renal cell or head and neck cancer. Study outcomes and limitations: Expanded clones were, on average, more numerous in CD8+ T cells than in CD4+. Individuals who were partial responders at 0.1-3.0 mg/kg had clonal expansion that ranked among the lowest.

Concerning this clone itself: Its antigen is undetermined.

Germline V gives CDR1 SGHNT, CDR2 YYREEE (reference sequence). CDR3 size: 16 residues. The V gene end was trimmed by 6 bases and the J gene end by 2 bases; junction bases not matched to a gene: 12. Peripheral blood came from all dose cohorts at three timepoints. Here immunoSEQ multiplex PCR was the method, and the copy in TCRdb shows in-frame clones only, minus some. This table holds 50,000 to 60,000 clones, 90% to 95% found once. The sample was CD4+ or CD8+ T cells sorted from blood, taken in a trial of the OX40 agonist ivuxolimab. The chain uses TRBV5-4 and TRBJ2-3; 7 bases are shared with TRBD1. This clonotype was sampled from an adult with an advanced solid tumor such as melanoma, head and neck, liver or kidney cancer. The CDR3 DNA follows: TGTGCCAGCAAGGGCAAAGGGACAGACGTCACAGATACGCAGTATTTT. It encodes CASKGKGTDVTDTQYF.